Following are 20 T cell receptor beta chains from one sample sequenced in a study of identical twins. TCRdb ran MiXCR on the 5' RACE reads and lists one entry per CDR3 protein. The sample shows about 200,000 distinct CDR3 sequences, 7.5% of them seen only once. This sample was also put to use in a study of yellow fever vaccine responses in identical twins.

Sequences were obtained from memory (CD45RO+) T cells sorted from blood. All receptors come from a woman aged 18-35 years in good health.

Written as DNA, the CDR3 is TGTGCCAGCAGCTTAGGAGAGCATCCAACTAATGAAAAACTGTTTTTT. Its protein product is CASSLGEHPTNEKLFF. The chain has TRBV7-9 and TRBJ1-4; D remains ambiguous. This CDR3 contains 16 residues. In germline, CDR1 is SEHNR, CDR2 FQNEAQ (reference sequence). V was cut by 1 base and J by 0 bases, with 9 bases left in between.

This clonotype was counted at least ten times. The rearrangement uses TRBV25-1 and TRBJ1-1, with D perhaps matching TRBD1 (5 bases). Germline lookup yields CDR1 MGHDK and CDR2 SYGVNS. This CDR3 spans 14 amino acids. V gave up 1 base and J gave up 7 bases, with 13 bases separating them. Here the CDR3 reads CASSELGGEGEAFF. The CDR3 DNA sequence: TGTGCCAGCAGTGAATTGGGGGGTGAGGGTGAAGCTTTCTTT.

The V call is TRBV5-1, the J call TRBJ2-5; 11 nucleotides agree with TRBD2. J gave up 2 bases and V 4 bases, and 13 bases lay outside the gene matches. Germline lookup yields CDR1 SGHRS and CDR2 YFSETQ. The CDR3 contains 18 residues. The DNA of the CDR3 is TGCGCCAGCAGCCTCCGACTGACCGGGACTAGCGGTCAAGAGACCCAGTACTTC. Residues: CASSLRLTGTSGQETQYF.

The rearrangement joins TRBV7-2 to TRBJ2-7, with TRBD2 matching 16 bases. Germline V CDR1 and CDR2: SGHTA, FQGNSA. J gave up 4 bases and V 7 bases, and 1 base lay outside the gene matches. The CDR3 extends over 14 amino acids. The CDR3 coding sequence is TGTGCCAGCACGGGACTAGCGGGAGGGTACGAGCAGTACTTC. As protein: CASTGLAGGYEQYF.

This clonotype was detected ten times or more. The chain has TRBV29-1 and TRBJ2-3; D may be TRBD2 (5 bases). V dropped 7 bases and J dropped 3 bases, with 17 bases sitting between them. Germline V CDR1 and CDR2: SQVTM, ANQGSEA. The CDR3 extends over 14 amino acids. The CDR3: CSAKTTGTTDTQYF. The CDR3 DNA is TGCAGCGCAAAGACAACGGGAACTACAGATACGCAGTATTTT.

This clonotype showed up many times. The J gene is TRBJ2-7, the V gene TRBV25-1; D possibly uses TRBD1 or TRBD2 (5 bases each). Germline CDR1 MGHDK, CDR2 SYGVNS. The CDR3 spans 13 residues. V was shortened by 2 bases and J by 4 bases, with 9 bases between the two germline ends. The CDR3 DNA follows: TGTGCCAGCAGTGAAGGGGGTAGATACGAGCAGTACTTC. Amino acids: CASSEGGRYEQYF.

This clonotype has more than one count but fewer than ten. J is TRBJ1-1 and V is TRBV29-1; 12 positions match TRBD1. Germline values: CDR1 SQVTM, CDR2 ANQGSEA. This CDR3 contains 15 residues. J lost 5 bases, V lost 4 bases, and 8 bases had no gene match. The CDR3 DNA reads TGCAGCGTTGCCGGGACAGGGGGCGGGCGGACTGAAGCTTTCTTT. This sequence encodes CSVAGTGGGRTEAFF.

The rearrangement uses TRBV7-8 and TRBJ2-2; 8 bases line up with TRBD1. CDR1 SGHVS and CDR2 FQNEAQ come from the germline V gene. V trimming: 8 bases; J trimming: 7 bases; junction bases outside the gene matches: 6. This CDR3 contains 13 residues. The CDR3 sequence: CASRQGQGGELFF. DNA of the CDR3: TGTGCCAGCCGACAGGGGCAGGGCGGGGAGCTGTTTTTT.

V and J are TRBV6-1 and TRBJ2-3; D remains unclear. The CDR3 contains 14 residues. Germline CDR1 and CDR2: MNHNS and SASEGT. Trimming shortened V by 3 bases and J by 3 bases, and 10 bases separated the two germline ends. The CDR3 DNA sequence: TGTGCCAGCAGTGAGGGATCGGAGACAGATACGCAGTATTTT. This encodes CASSEGSETDTQYF.

For this clonotype: This may come from a read error, since a much larger clone is one base off. The CDR3 spells CASSPAAGRGEQFF. The CDR3 DNA reads TGTGCCAGCAGCCCAGCGGCTGGGAGAGGGGAGCAGTTCTTC. The V call is TRBV7-2, the J call TRBJ2-1; D is perhaps TRBD2 (5 bases). V lost 5 bases and J 10 bases, leaving 18 bases between the germline ends. CDR1 is SGHTA, CDR2 FQGNSA, per germline. The CDR3 length is 14 residues.

This clonotype was detected a few times. V is TRBV28 and J is TRBJ2-2, with D uncertain. Looked up from germline, CDR1 is MDHEN and CDR2 is SYDVKM. CDR3 length: 14 residues. Trimming cost V 6 bases and J 0 bases, with 8 bases left between them. The CDR3 reads CASRPAPNTGELFF. DNA for the CDR3: TGTGCCAGCAGACCCGCCCCGAACACCGGGGAGCTGTTTTTT.

The chain has TRBV10-3 and TRBJ2-3; D is undetermined. V was clipped by 7 bases and J by 0 bases, with 11 bases between them. Germline loops: CDR1 ENHRY, CDR2 SYGVKD. This CDR3 has 14 amino acids. CDR3 coding DNA: TGTGCCATCACCCCGACCGCTAGCACAGATACGCAGTATTTT. It yields the protein CAITPTASTDTQYF.

This clonotype was observed many times. The chain joins TRBV12-3 or TRBV12-4 to TRBJ2-7; the D is unclear. This CDR3 has 15 amino acids. V lost 7 bases to trimming and J lost 5 bases, with 21 bases between them. In DNA, the CDR3 is TGTGCCAGCACCCTTAACCCCAGACGTATCGACGAGCAGTACTTC. Its translation is CASTLNPRRIDEQYF.

Ten or more counts support this clonotype. Compared with germline, one end of the junction differs, possibly owing to a read error. CDR3 residues: CASTYLDTQYF. In DNA, the CDR3 is TGTGCCAGCACTTACCTAGATACGCAGTATTTT. The genes are TRBV6-5 and TRBJ2-3, with D uncertain. Germline V CDR1 and CDR2: MNHEY, SVGAGI. This CDR3 contains 11 residues.

This clonotype was counted between two and nine times. This chain connects TRBV5-1 to TRBJ2-3; the match to TRBD2 covers 13 bases. V gave up 5 bases and J gave up 6 bases; unmatched junction bases: 9. The germline V gene encodes CDR1 SGHRS and CDR2 YFSETQ. CDR3 length: 16 residues. In DNA, the CDR3 is TGCGCCAGCAGTTTTCCACTAGCGGGGGGGCCGGATACGCAGTATTTT. Its protein is CASSFPLAGGPDTQYF.

This clonotype came up a few times. The V gene is TRBV7-9, the J gene TRBJ1-4; 8 bases match TRBD1. The J segment lost 7 bases and the V segment lost 5 bases, leaving 15 bases of the junction unmatched. CDR1 and CDR2 (germline): SEHNR, FQNEAQ (reference sequence). CDR3 length: 17 residues. CDR3 loop: CASSGGTGVGYGEKLFF. The CDR3 DNA sequence: TGTGCCAGCAGCGGAGGGACAGGCGTTGGGTATGGTGAAAAACTGTTTTTT.

This chain joins TRBV7-9 and TRBJ2-2, with D possibly matching TRBD1 (5 bases). Trimming cost V 5 bases and J 1 base, with 11 bases left between them. Looked up from germline, CDR1 is SEHNR and CDR2 is FQNEAQ (reference sequence). This CDR3 is 15 amino acids long. CDR3 loop: CASSPRGMNTGELFF. The DNA of the CDR3 is TGTGCCAGCAGCCCAAGGGGCATGAACACCGGGGAGCTGTTTTTT.

The J gene is TRBJ2-1, the V gene TRBV7-6; TRBD2 agrees at 9 bases. V gave up 3 bases and J gave up 7 bases; unmatched junction bases: 7. There are 15 residues in the CDR3. Germline CDR1 and CDR2: SGHVS and FNYEAQ. DNA of the CDR3: TGTGCCAGCAGCTTCTTTAGCGGGGGAGTGAATGAGCAGTTCTTC. This translates into CASSFFSGGVNEQFF.

The chain links TRBV7-9 to TRBJ1-5; D gene unclear. This CDR3 is built from 12 residues. Germline-derived CDR1 and CDR2 are SEHNR and FQNEAQ (reference sequence). V was clipped by 3 bases and J by 6 bases, with 6 bases between them. CDR3: CASSLGIQPQHF. The CDR3, as DNA: TGTGCCAGCAGCTTGGGAATTCAGCCCCAGCATTTT.

This clonotype was counted between two and nine times. The J gene is TRBJ1-2, the V gene TRBV6-2 or TRBV6-3; D is undetermined. The CDR3 consists of 13 residues. V was pared by 2 bases and J by 2 bases, with 6 bases between. CDR1 is MNHEY and CDR2 is SVGEGT in the germline V gene. The CDR3 DNA reads as TGTGCCAGCAGTTACGCTACGAACTATGGCTACACCTTC. The encoded protein is CASSYATNYGYTF.